Presented here are 26 T cell receptor beta chains from one specimen sequenced in a study of blood T cell repertoires in COVID-19. Here immunoSEQ multiplex PCR was the method, and the copy in TCRdb shows in-frame clones only, minus some. Among some 400,000 clones listed, approximately 90% were seen once. Source material: PBMCs or T cells enriched from blood (not recorded which). The source of these receptors is a man in his thirties or forties who had recovered from COVID-19.

The V gene is TRBV28, the J gene TRBJ1-4; 7 nucleotides line up with TRBD1. The CDR3 runs 14 residues. The germline CDR1 and CDR2 sequences are MDHEN and SYDVKM. Trimming at V came to 3 bases and at J to 6 bases, leaving 4 bases not matched to a gene. CDR3 region: CASSFSGTDEKLFF. In nucleotides, the CDR3 is TGTGCCAGCAGTTTCTCTGGGACAGATGAAAAACTGTTTTTT. The full variable domain, completed using reference TRBV28 and TRBJ1-4, is DVKVTQSSRYLVKRTGEKVFLECVQDMDHENMFWYRQDPGLGLRLIYFSYDVKMKEKGDIPEGYSVSREKKERFSLILESASTNQTSMYLCASSFSGTDEKLFFGSGTQLSVL.

The genes are TRBV20-1 and TRBJ2-1, with 10 bases lining up with TRBD2. This CDR3 has 15 amino acids. Germline CDR1 and CDR2: DFQATT and SNEGSKA (reference sequence). The junction had 10 bases not matched to a gene; V was cut back by 3 bases and J by 8 bases. CDR3 loop: CSASRPLAGVDEQFF. CDR3 sequence (DNA): TGCAGTGCTAGTCGGCCCCTAGCGGGAGTCGATGAGCAGTTCTTC.

This chain joins TRBV27 and TRBJ1-1; unclear D gene. V was clipped by 6 bases and J by 2 bases, with 10 bases between them. Germline V gene lookup returns CDR1 MNHEY and CDR2 SMNVEV (reference sequence). This CDR3 contains 13 residues. The CDR3 DNA reads as TGTGCCAGCAGGGGTGACTTCAACACTGAAGCTTTCTTT. Its translation: CASRGDFNTEAFF.

This rearrangement joins TRBV7-9 to TRBJ1-1; 10 bases agree with TRBD1. Germline CDR1 SEHNR, CDR2 FQNEAQ (reference sequence). The CDR3 is made up of 16 amino acids. With 5 bases clipped from V and 3 bases from J, the junction kept 9 bases outside the gene matches. The CDR3 region has the DNA TGTGCCAGCAGCCAGACCGGGACAGGGGATTACACTGAAGCTTTCTTT. It encodes CASSQTGTGDYTEAFF.

This chain joins TRBV30 and TRBJ2-4; D possibly corresponds to TRBD1 (5 bases). V was pared by 1 base and J by 2 bases, with 12 bases between. Germline V gene data show CDR1 as GTSNPN and CDR2 as SVGIG (reference sequence). This CDR3 has 15 residues. The CDR3 sequence: CAWSEGVGPKNIQYF. CDR3 in DNA: TGTGCCTGGAGTGAAGGGGTAGGGCCCAAAAACATTCAGTACTTC.

V and J are TRBV15 and TRBJ2-2, with 9 bases aligning to TRBD1. V gave up 0 bases and J gave up 4 bases; unmatched junction bases: 3. This CDR3 has 16 residues. The V gene's germline CDR1 is LNHNV and CDR2 YYDKDF (reference sequence). The DNA for the CDR3 is TGTGCCACCAGCAGAGATACAGGGGGCGGCACCGGGGAGCTGTTTTTT. Protein: CATSRDTGGGTGELFF.

The chain couples TRBV3-1 (or the pseudogene TRBV3-2) to TRBJ2-3, with TRBD2 identical over 12 bases. Trimming took 0 bases from V and 4 from J; bases not matched to a gene: 11. This CDR3 spans 19 amino acids. Looked up from germline, CDR1 is LGHDT and CDR2 is YNNKEL (reference sequence). CDR3 sequence: CASSQETSGRPLLADTQYF. CDR3 in DNA: TGTGCCAGCAGCCAAGAAACTAGCGGGAGGCCCTTGTTGGCAGATACGCAGTATTTT.

In this sample, this clone turned up once. The chain links TRBV5-1 to TRBJ1-2; 9 nucleotides agree with TRBD1. Germline trimming cut 5 bases from V and 5 bases from J; bases unmatched to any gene: 7. This CDR3 has 14 amino acids. CDR1 SGHRS and CDR2 YFSETQ come from the germline V gene. This CDR3 is CASRWSTGGYGYTF. In DNA, the CDR3 is TGCGCCAGCAGATGGTCGACAGGGGGATATGGCTACACCTTC.

This sequence joins TRBV18 and TRBJ1-5; 7 bases fit TRBD1. Germline lookup yields CDR1 KGHSH and CDR2 LQKENI. This CDR3 region has 15 residues. Unmatched junction bases numbered 7, after V lost 4 bases and J lost 4 bases. The CDR3 DNA is TGTGCCAGCTCACGAGAAGGGACAGAGAATCAGCCCCAGCATTTT. It is translated as CASSREGTENQPQHF.

This clone appeared a few times. This chain links TRBV9 with TRBJ2-5; perhaps TRBD2 as D (5 bases). CDR1 and CDR2 from the germline V gene are SGDLS and YYNGEE. This CDR3 comprises 14 residues. The V end lost 2 bases, the J end lost 2 bases, and 10 bases lay between the germline ends. This chain's CDR3 is CASSVGSQQETQYF. CDR3 nucleotides: TGTGCCAGCAGCGTGGGGAGCCAGCAAGAGACCCAGTACTTC.

The genes are TRBV11-2 and TRBJ2-3; 7 positions match TRBD2. CDR1 is SGHAT and CDR2 is FQNNGV in the germline V gene. This CDR3 is built from 17 residues. V shed 1 base, J shed 2 bases, and the junction held 9 bases outside the gene matches. In DNA form, the CDR3 reads TGTGCCAGCAGCTTAGTTAGTCTAGCGGTATTCACAGATACGCAGTATTTT. Residues: CASSLVSLAVFTDTQYF.

V gene TRBV4-2 combines with J gene TRBJ2-3; no reliable D call. CDR1 is LGHNA and CDR2 is YNFKEQ in the germline V gene. Deletions cut 3 bases from V and 2 bases from J, with 12 bases between. There are 15 residues in the CDR3. The CDR3 sequence is CASSHDTLVTDTQYF. The CDR3 nucleotides read TGTGCCAGCAGCCACGACACCTTGGTCACAGATACGCAGTATTTT.

CDR3 amino acids: CASSLGAPYEQYF. The CDR3 region has the DNA TGTGCCAGCAGCTTAGGGGCCCCCTACGAGCAGTACTTC. This rearrangement joins TRBV11-2 to TRBJ2-7; D is uncertain. This CDR3 spans 13 amino acids. Germline V lookup: CDR1 SGHAT, CDR2 FQNNGV. Trimming stripped 1 base from V and 2 bases from J, with 6 bases between.

V usage is TRBV27 and J usage is TRBJ2-2; 14 positions agree with TRBD2. From germline, CDR1 is MNHEY and CDR2 SMNVEV (reference sequence). Germline trimming cut 5 bases from V and 4 bases from J; bases unmatched to any gene: 15. The CDR3 contains 20 residues. DNA of the CDR3: TGTGCCAGCAGTCCGCCCAGTGGGACTAGCGGGAGTATCGTCACCGGGGAGCTGTTTTTT. This codes for CASSPPSGTSGSIVTGELFF.

V usage is TRBV29-1 and J usage is TRBJ2-1; 14 positions match TRBD2. Germline CDR1 reads SQVTM; CDR2 reads ANQGSEA. V lost 8 bases, J lost 8 bases, and 8 bases stayed unmatched. The CDR3 spans 14 residues. CDR3 residues: CSTGTSGRWDEQFF. The CDR3 bases are TGCAGCACAGGGACTAGCGGGAGATGGGATGAGCAGTTCTTC.

This chain connects TRBV10-3 to TRBJ1-5; weak D call: TRBD1 (5 bases). The CDR3 runs 15 residues. The V and J ends lost 0 bases and 6 bases respectively, with 12 bases between them. The germline V gene has CDR1 ENHRY and CDR2 SYGVKD. CDR3 nucleotide sequence: TGTGCCATCAGTGAGTCGAAGGGGCGCGTTCAGCCCCAGCATTTT. Its protein is CAISESKGRVQPQHF.

The rearrangement links TRBV15 to TRBJ2-1; D perhaps matches TRBD2 (5 bases). The V gene's germline CDR1 is LNHNV and CDR2 YYDKDF (reference sequence). V was shortened by 6 bases and J by 4 bases, with 16 bases between the two germline ends. CDR3 length: 15 residues. The CDR3 spells CATRTQSSPYNEQFF. Written as DNA, the CDR3 is TGTGCCACCAGAACTCAGTCTAGCCCGTACAATGAGCAGTTCTTC.

V usage is TRBV12-3 or TRBV12-4 and J usage is TRBJ2-7, with D perhaps TRBD2 (5 bases). The length of the CDR3 is 13 residues. V lost 3 bases to trimming and J lost 1 base, with 7 bases between them. The CDR3 bases are TGTGCCAGCAGTTTGCAGCGGTCCTACGAGCAGTACTTC. Amino acids: CASSLQRSYEQYF.

The rearrangement uses TRBV5-6 and TRBJ2-1; tentative D call: TRBD1 (5 bases). The CDR3 is made up of 16 amino acids. Trimming stripped 2 bases from V and 7 bases from J, with 19 bases between. Germline V lookup: CDR1 SGHDT, CDR2 YYEEEE. CDR3 DNA sequence: TGTGCCAGCAGCTTCTTCGTTTGGGGTTCAGGGAATGAGCAGTTCTTC. Translating it yields CASSFFVWGSGNEQFF.

The chain carries TRBV6-5 and TRBJ2-5; TRBD2 might be the D (5 bases). CDR1 and CDR2 from the germline V gene are MNHEY and SVGAGI. Trimming removed 7 bases at V and 2 bases at J, with 14 bases between. The CDR3 runs to 14 residues. The CDR3 DNA reads TGTGCCAGCAAGGAGGCTAGGTGGCAAGAGACCCAGTACTTC. This sequence encodes CASKEARWQETQYF.

The chain uses TRBV7-2 and TRBJ1-6; a possible D gene is TRBD1 (6 bases). V lost 4 bases and J lost 0, with 10 bases in between. The germline gives CDR1 SGHTA, CDR2 FQGNSA. CDR3 length: 16 amino acids. This chain's CDR3 is CASSSDRHSYNSPLHF. The CDR3 nucleotides read TGTGCCAGCAGCTCGGACAGACACTCCTATAATTCACCCCTCCACTTT.

This chain uses TRBV18 with TRBJ2-6; tentatively, D is TRBD2 (5 bases). Germline V gene sequence: CDR1 KGHSH, CDR2 LQKENI. The CDR3 is made up of 14 amino acids. V was pared by 6 bases and J by 0 bases, with 6 bases between. The CDR3, as DNA: TGTGCCAGCTCCGACTACTCTGGGGCCAACGTCCTGACTTTC. Translated, it gives CASSDYSGANVLTF. The full variable domain, its missing parts supplied by reference TRBV18 and TRBJ2-6, is NAGVMQNPRHLVRRRGQEARLRCSPMKGHSHVYWYRQLPEEGLKFMVYLQKENIIDESGMPKERFSAEFPKEGPSILRIQQVVRGDSAAYFCASSDYSGANVLTFGAGSRLTVL.

This chain uses TRBV13 with TRBJ1-5; the D gene is possibly TRBD1 (5 bases). This CDR3 contains 15 residues. Trimming pared 7 bases from V and 0 bases from J, leaving 13 bases between. Germline CDR1 PRHDT, CDR2 FYEKMQ (reference sequence). The CDR3 nucleotides read TGTGCCAGCACTCGTAGCAGGGATAGCAATCAGCCCCAGCATTTT. This gives the protein CASTRSRDSNQPQHF.

The V call is TRBV19, the J call TRBJ1-1; 9 bases are a match to TRBD1. The CDR3 contains 13 residues. Germline assignment: CDR1 LNHDA and CDR2 SQIVND (reference sequence). With V trimmed by 8 bases and J by 1 base, 2 bases remained unmatched. CDR3 in amino acids: CASATGGNTEAFF. The CDR3 coding sequence is TGTGCCAGTGCGACAGGGGGGAACACTGAAGCTTTCTTT.

Turning to this clone: One end of the junction does not line up with germline, which may come from a read error. The chain uses TRBV5-6 and TRBJ2-7; D possibly corresponds to TRBD1 (6 bases). The CDR3 is 14 amino acids. In germline, CDR1 is SGHDT, CDR2 YYEEEE. CDR3 sequence reads: CASSLGDITYEQYF. CDR3 in DNA: TGTGCCAGCAGTTTGGGGGACATTACCTACGAGCAGTACTTC. Complete variable domain (other parts from reference TRBV5-6 and TRBJ2-7): DAGVTQSPTHLIKTRGQQVTLRCSPKSGHDTVSWYQQALGQGPQFIFQYYEEEERQRGNFPDRFSGHQFPNYSSELNVNALLLGDSALYLCASSLGDITYEQYFGPGTRLTVT.

By sample share, this clone is medium-sized (0.01 to 0.1%). The V and J genes are TRBV19 and TRBJ2-1, with unresolved D. Trimming took off 1 base at V and 6 bases at J, with 13 bases between the two ends. Germline CDR1 reads LNHDA; CDR2 reads SQIVND (reference sequence). The CDR3 spans 15 residues. This CDR3 is CASSIAQASSNEQFF. As DNA, the CDR3 is TGTGCCAGTAGTATAGCGCAGGCTTCTTCCAATGAGCAGTTCTTC. Based on the CDR3 plus reference TRBV19 and TRBJ2-1, the full variable domain is DGGITQSPKYLFRKEGQNVTLSCEQNLNHDAMYWYRQDPGQGLRLIYYSQIVNDFQKGDIAEGYSVSREKKESFPLTVTSAQKNPTAFYLCASSIAQASSNEQFFGPGTRLTVL.